This T cell receptor beta chain was profiled in a study of T cell repertoires in cytomegalovirus infection (dated by TCRdb to between 2018 and 2021). Background for the entire study: Peptide stimulations targeted recently identified HLA-C-restricted CMV epitopes, whose presentation resists viral immunomodulation, together with well-studied HLA-B-restricted epitopes. Donor HLA type was relevant to the analysis, because carriage of CMV infection together with the matching HLA type was indicated by public TCR beta signatures. Overall study outcomes, separate from this receptor: The ex vivo response was dominated by HLA-C-restricted CMV-specific TCR beta clonotypes, which also provided the single most frequent clonotype in two of eight donors. Carriers of CMV infection plus the relevant HLA type were discriminated by the cumulative frequency of public TCR beta family members in the study cohort and in an independent roughly 340-donor cohort.

About this clonotype itself: Its cognate antigen has yet to be identified. Base qualities are not at hand, and no much larger clone is one base apart.

The sample's treatment or condition label, in plain terms: in vitro stimulation with specific CMV peptide epitopes to enrich CMV-specific T cells. Sequenced using an Illumina HiSeq 1500. TCRdb itself trimmed the public reads at Q25 with fastp, ran MiXCR and retained productive beta chains. Identical CDR3 proteins give one entry, which carries the most common genes and DNA. In this sample the table shows approximately 110,000 distinct CDR3 sequences, about 30% of which occur a single time. The ten largest clonotypes hold roughly three quarters of the sample. Trimming at the junction amounts to 10 bases on V and 0 bases on J, and the germline ends lie 22 bases apart. The CDR3 sequence holds 18 residues, the cysteine and phenylalanine included. Kept here is only the CDR3 DNA, which spans 54 bases and is read in frame from base 1. CDR1 and CDR2, looked up from the germline V gene, are MRHNA and SNTAGT.

Source: CD8+ T cells from cultured PBMCs, taken from culture after CMV antigen stimulation. The TCR was taken from a human donor in good health (CMV status not recorded). Some clones in this sample may be carry-over from other donors' samples. Rearrangement joined TRBV6-4 to TRBJ2-6; TRBD2 is a possible D gene, resting on 6 matching bases. DNA sequence: TGTGCCAAGGAGGGTTTATTCCTCGTCCTCTCTGGGGCCAACGTCCTGACTTTC. Translated, it reads CAKEGLFLVLSGANVLTF.